A single T cell receptor (beta chain) is shown here with its context. What it binds is not known. The CDR3 sequence is 14 residues long. V dropped 5 bases and J dropped 5; count of bases not matched to a gene: 6. The record originates from a study of T cell repertoires in cytomegalovirus infection. TCRdb redid the calling of the reads with MiXCR, one entry per CDR3 protein. The sample holds under 95,000 distinct CDR3 sequences, approximately 43% seen once. V usage is TRBV12-3 or TRBV12-4 and J usage is TRBJ2-1; TRBD1 aligns across 7 bases. The source is a human donor in good health (CMV status not recorded). Some clones in this sample may be carry-over from other donors' samples. The specimen was CD8+ T cells from cultured PBMCs, collected from culture after CMV antigen stimulation. This CDR3 reads CASSPRQGDNEQFF. Written as DNA, the CDR3 is TGTGCCAGCAGTCCCAGACAGGGCGACAATGAGCAGTTCTTC.